The present entry profiles one T cell receptor beta chain with its context. Its antigen is currently not known. Base quality data are lacking; no much larger clone is found one base away. This record comes from a study of blood T cells in healthy people across ages (dated by TCRdb to the mid-2010s). Context from the whole study: In model experiments, template switching captured roughly one uniquely barcoded TCR beta cDNA molecule for every two T cells. The study measured age-related changes in TCR beta repertoire diversity using deep sequencing normalized with unique cDNA molecular identifiers. Donors were grouped into four age groups: young (average roughly 16 years), middle-aged (about 38), aged (62) and long-lived (82). For two donors (one aged 18 to 30 and one aged 80 or older), the study analyzed two additional independent replicas of 1 million unique cDNA reads from the same blood draw. What the research found in general, with its limitations: Total diversity estimates from one million sequenced T cells were considered lower bounds and underestimates. A strong correlation was found between observed TCR beta diversity and the percentage of naive T cells measured by flow cytometry. The CMV infection status of donors was not known, potentially confounding age-related changes in expanded clonotypes. Conclusive comparison of naive and antigen-experienced compartments was prevented by the profiling of bulk unsorted PBMCs. The long-lived group showed more naive CD4+ T cells, fewer expanded clones and increased TCR diversity than the aged group, suggesting age selection. As age increased, observed TCR beta diversity per million T cells dropped in a roughly linear way, and a significant reduction was already evident by age about 40.

The donors were roughly 38 Caucasian individuals from Russia, aged roughly 6 to 90 years, who were systemically healthy. Each donor gave about 9.2 milliliters of peripheral blood, drawn into EDTA-treated Vacutainer tubes. Ficoll-Paque density-gradient centrifugation was used to isolate PBMCs, with at least 7 million per sample. Total RNA, at least 5 micrograms per sample, was extracted from PBMCs with Trizol reagent. For every donor, an aliquot of PBMCs went through flow cytometry to measure the percentages of naive CD45RAhigh/CD27high T cells. Receptors were amplified or captured by 5' RACE. Sequencer: Illumina HiSeq 2500. A second about 7 to 12 cycle PCR used a sample-barcoded 5' primer and a J-beta primer mix. Each TCR beta cDNA molecule received a unique molecular identifier from a template-switch 5' adaptor carrying 12 random nucleotides. Each sample yielded at least 3 million CDR3-containing paired-end reads. The Mint cDNA synthesis kit, primed by a TRBC-specific oligonucleotide, was used to synthesize first-strand cDNA from all RNA. All cDNA was treated with uracil-DNA glycosylase and then went through a first 18-cycle PCR with the universal primers M1SS and BC2_uni_R. The source study handled its data this way. Normalization of each sample was performed by random selection of 1 million high-quality reads, each carrying a distinct molecular identifier. Instead of being binned into consensus sequences, reads with shared molecular identifiers were discarded. MiTCR, set to a Q25 quality threshold and the strictest error-elimination algorithm, was used for CDR3 identification, clonotype clustering and error correction. A nonparametric unseen species model using Euler transformation provided a lower-bound estimate of total TCR beta diversity. TCRdb trimmed public reads at Q25 via fastp, called clones via MiXCR and kept in-frame beta chains. Records with the same CDR3 protein are collapsed into one entry carrying the most frequent genes and DNA. These V and J calls rely on TCRdb rather than the paper's analysis. This sample holds roughly 500,000 distinct CDR3 sequences; less than 25% were observed only once. The biggest ten clones account for approximately 10% of the sample.

Trimming accounts for 3 bases at V and 5 bases at J, while the number of junction bases matched to no gene is 10. From cysteine to phenylalanine, the CDR3 is 16 amino acids long. Of all the DNA, just the CDR3 is kept, 48 bases in frame from base 1. The CDR1 and CDR2 encoded by the germline V gene (reference sequence) are LNHDA and SQIVND. This same sample was also taken into another study, of T cells of mothers and their children. The second study's paper adds: Nine systemically healthy Caucasian individuals served as donors, namely three mothers together with their six children. cDNA synthesis consumed the entire amount of extracted RNA, loaded at around 1.5 ug RNA in each 15 ul reaction. In the second PCR, the M1S primer introduced both the sample barcodes and 2-4 random nucleotides. Each mother yielded over 8 million TCR beta CDR3 reads and each child 2.5 million to 3 million reads. Thymic selection similarly shapes TCR recombination output in related and unrelated pairs, with minor effect from inherited differences. Related mother-child pairs always showed normalized repertoire overlap that was slightly higher than in unrelated mother-child pairs, though the difference was never significant. No persistent microchimeric T cell clones were detected, at a sensitivity of approximately 90 clones per million clonotypes. The study used deep NGS to compare TCR beta repertoires of mothers and children, seeking features distinguishing related mother-child pairs from unrelated individuals. Mothers averaged roughly 40 +/- 4 years of age and children averaged roughly 11 +/- 4 years. Libraries were sequenced on Illumina HiSeq 2000 with 100+100 nt paired-end reads after adapter ligation with NEBNext reagents. To avoid cross-contamination, the mother libraries and the child libraries were prepared a month apart and sequenced in separate runs. For each donor, between roughly 450,000 and 2,200,000 distinct TCR beta clonotypes were identified. Naive TCR beta clonotypes were estimated from low-frequency clonotypes matched to each donor's FACS-determined naive share, without sorting.

Sequencing was done on a sample of blood. The receptor was isolated from a boy aged 5-17 years in good health. The chain uses TRBV19 and TRBJ2-5; a stretch of 9 junction bases matches TRBD2. The DNA sequence is TGTGCCAGTAGTATTAGTGCGGGAGGGCCGTTGGAGACCCAGTACTTC. The encoded protein is CASSISAGGPLETQYF.